The clone carrying this T cell receptor (beta chain) is medium-sized within its sample. Its antigen is still unknown. TRBV12-4/TRBJ1-2 clonotypes were amplified with adaptor-ligated barcode primers. TCRdb itself ran the multiplex PCR reads through MiXCR, one entry per CDR3 protein. The repertoire holds approximately 1,100 distinct CDR3 sequences, with 6% to 8.5% as singletons. Trimming pared 10 bases from V and 0 bases from J, leaving 15 bases between. There are 14 residues in the CDR3. Memory CD4+ T cells were sorted as CD4+CD45RO+CD25- cells. Regarding the study as a whole: Naive CD4+ cells shared about an eighth of tumor Treg sequences. In terms of TCR gene usage, tumor memory CD4+ T cells clustered together with blood and lymph node memory CD4+ cells, as well as with lymph node naive CD4+ cells. Greatest tumor Treg TCR overlap was with tumor naive CD4+ cells.

Sequenced material: memory CD4+ T cells sorted from blood. Subset defined: memory CD4+ T cells, CD4+CD45RO+CD25-. This sequence was found in a female donor with breast cancer. The J gene is TRBJ1-2, the V gene TRBV12-3 or TRBV12-4; D is unclear. In nucleotides, the CDR3 is TGTGCCACCACTTCGTCTGGGCCTAACTATGGCTACACCTTC. Residues: CATTSSGPNYGYTF.